The T cell receptor beta chain described here comes from a study of blood T cell repertoires in COVID-19. Study overall: Donors in the United States, Italy and Spain gave samples during acute or convalescent COVID-19. Nucleic acid was either cDNA or gDNA, and it came from T cells, B-cell-depleted T cells, or PBMCs.

Per the study methods: Scientists estimated how many nucleated cells there were by amplifying reference gene primers. Some clones are missing from TCRdb's copy, which holds only in-frame ones; the method was immunoSEQ multiplex PCR. Clonal size and the V and J genes are those of that table, whereas D and trimming came from the DNA. The table shows tens of thousands of clones, with 77% occurring only once. Trimming took off 3 bases at V and 0 bases at J, with 12 bases between the two ends. Germline lookup yields CDR1 LNHDA and CDR2 SQIVND (reference sequence). The CDR3 length is 16 residues. The rearrangement joins TRBV19 to TRBJ1-5; tentatively, D is TRBD1 (5 bases). Sequenced material: peripheral blood. This receptor was identified in a man in his 70s with active or convalescent COVID-19. This CDR3 is CASSIGHLYSNQPQHF. As DNA, the CDR3 is TGTGCCAGTAGTATCGGACACCTCTATAGCAATCAGCCCCAGCATTTT.